This TCR beta chain was identified during a study of beta chain features in type 1 diabetes. Study-wide context: The number of sorted cells examined across all samples was approximately 110,000,000. The study's findings and limits: A greater similarity of naive, central memory and Treg TCRB repertoires was seen among patients than among healthy donors.

In regard to this clone: What it binds is unknown.

There was one heparinised blood draw per donor, averaging roughly 110 mL. The CDR3 covers 13 residues. V lost 0 bases, J lost 1 base, and 3 bases lay in between. From germline, CDR1 is SGHTA and CDR2 FQGNSA. All of the isolated RNA was reverse transcribed, so expressed TCRB transcripts were sequenced. Assay: immunoSEQ multiplex PCR; the TCRdb copy retains only in-frame clones and omits some. There are fewer than 550,000 clones in the sample; about an eighth occur only once, and 0.045% to 0.05% lies in the top ten. The gene calls are TRBV7-2 and TRBJ1-1; D is unclear. The clonotype comes from a woman in her late teens or twenties in good health. Material for sequencing was naive CD4+ T cells from blood. CDR3 in DNA: TGTGCCAGCAGCTTAGCCAAGAACACTGAAGCTTTCTTT. Encoded protein: CASSLAKNTEAFF.